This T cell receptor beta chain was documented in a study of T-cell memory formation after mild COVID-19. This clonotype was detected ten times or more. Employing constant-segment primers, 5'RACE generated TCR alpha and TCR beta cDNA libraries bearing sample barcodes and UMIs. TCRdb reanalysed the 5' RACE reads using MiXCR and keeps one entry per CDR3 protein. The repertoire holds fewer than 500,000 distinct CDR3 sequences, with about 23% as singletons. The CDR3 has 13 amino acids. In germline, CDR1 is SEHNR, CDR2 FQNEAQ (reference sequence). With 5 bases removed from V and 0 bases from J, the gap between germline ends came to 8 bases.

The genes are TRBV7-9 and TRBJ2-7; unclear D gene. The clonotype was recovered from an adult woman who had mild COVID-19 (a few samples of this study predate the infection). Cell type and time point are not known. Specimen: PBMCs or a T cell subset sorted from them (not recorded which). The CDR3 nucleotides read TGTGCCAGCAGCCCGGCCCGCTCCTACGAGCAGTACTTC. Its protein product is CASSPARSYEQYF.